Following are 18 T cell receptor beta chains from one sample sequenced in a study of cytomegalovirus exposure and HLA in healthy donors. The PCR used 60 Vbeta and 13 Jbeta primers. The assay was immunoSEQ multiplex PCR, and TCRdb's table has in-frame clones only and misses some. The repertoire holds about 200,000 clones, with approximately 83% as singletons. The sequenced material came from PBMCs. The source of these receptors is a girl aged 5 to 17 in good health and CMV-seronegative.

The genes are TRBV5-1 and TRBJ2-5, with D perhaps matching TRBD2 (5 bases). CDR3 length: 15 residues. Germline CDR1 is SGHRS and CDR2 is YFSETQ. Deletions cut 0 bases from V and 11 bases from J, with 20 bases between. The CDR3 here is CASSLALETSGEQYF. CDR3 nucleotides: TGCGCCAGCAGCTTGGCTCTTGAGACCTCCGGGGAGCAGTACTTC.

CDR3 nucleotides: TGTGCCAGCAGCTTAGACCCGAGCTCCTACAATGAGCAGTTCTTC. Translation gives CASSLDPSSYNEQFF. The genes are TRBV11-3 and TRBJ2-1; D unclear. V was trimmed by 0 bases and J by 0 bases, leaving 6 bases between them. The germline CDR1 and CDR2 sequences are SGHNT and YENEEA. The CDR3 sequence is 15 residues long.

V usage is TRBV5-1 and J usage is TRBJ2-7; D may be TRBD2 (6 bases). Germline V gene data show CDR1 as SGHRS and CDR2 as YFSETQ. Trimming shortened V by 0 bases and J by 3 bases, and 7 bases separated the two germline ends. The CDR3 spans 13 residues. This CDR3 is CASSLGGVYEQYF. The DNA of the CDR3 is TGCGCCAGCAGCTTGGGGGGGGTCTACGAGCAGTACTTC.

This clone appeared once. CDR3 region: CASRAGTRLNTGELFF. The CDR3 nucleotides read TGTGCCAGCCGAGCCGGGACTAGACTTAACACCGGGGAGCTGTTTTTT. The V call is TRBV27, the J call TRBJ2-2; TRBD2 matches 8 bases. Germline V gene sequence: CDR1 MNHEY, CDR2 SMNVEV (reference sequence). The J segment lost 2 bases and the V segment lost 8 bases, leaving 10 bases of the junction unmatched. This CDR3 spans 16 amino acids.

This clone was seen just once. A read error may account for a junction end that differs from germline. The V gene is TRBV7-9, the J gene TRBJ2-3, with D possibly matching TRBD2 (6 bases). This CDR3 has 15 residues. Germline assignment: CDR1 SEHNR and CDR2 FQNEAQ (reference sequence). CDR3: CSSSGPGDRRLAQYF. Written as DNA, the CDR3 is TGTTCCAGCAGCGGCCCGGGAGACCGCAGATTAGCGCAGTATTTT.

V usage is TRBV18 and J usage is TRBJ2-6; weak D call: TRBD2 (5 bases). V was shortened by 2 bases and J by 4 bases, with 15 bases between the two germline ends. Germline CDR1 reads KGHSH; CDR2 reads LQKENI. This CDR3 has 17 amino acids. The CDR3 spells CASSPIGGGRGANVLTF. As DNA, the CDR3 is TGTGCCAGCTCACCAATAGGAGGCGGGCGCGGGGCCAACGTCCTGACTTTC.

The rearrangement uses TRBV30 and TRBJ2-1, with no clear D. V was cut by 6 bases and J by 9 bases, with 12 bases left in between. The CDR3 extends over 11 amino acids. Germline CDR1 and CDR2: GTSNPN and SVGIG (reference sequence). In DNA form, the CDR3 reads TGTGCCTGTACCGGTTTTGTTGAGCAGTTCTTC. It encodes CACTGFVEQFF. The full variable domain, rest sourced from reference TRBV30 and TRBJ2-1, is SQTIHQWPATLVQPVGSPLSLECTVEGTSNPNLYWYRQAAGRGLQLLFYSVGIGQISSEVPQNLSASRPQDRQFILSSKKLLLSDSGFYLCACTGFVEQFFGPGTRLTVL.

The chain employs TRBV11-2 and TRBJ1-5; maybe TRBD1 (6 bases). The CDR3 is 15 amino acids. CDR1 and CDR2 from the germline V gene are SGHAT and FQNNGV. V was shortened by 0 bases and J by 1 base, with 7 bases between the two germline ends. Written as DNA, the CDR3 is TGTGCCAGCAGCTTAGATCAGGGGAGCAATCAGCCCCAGCATTTT. It encodes CASSLDQGSNQPQHF.

The chain combines TRBV11-2 with TRBJ2-2; 7 bases line up with TRBD1. The CDR3 contains 19 residues. CDR1 is SGHAT, CDR2 FQNNGV, per germline. Trimming cost V 2 bases and J 6 bases; bases outside gene matches: 18. This chain's CDR3 is CASSLRQGLRDPEAGELFF. CDR3 in DNA: TGTGCCAGCAGCTTAAGACAGGGCCTGCGAGACCCCGAGGCCGGGGAGCTGTTTTTT.

V usage is TRBV7-3 and J usage is TRBJ2-5; 7 bases agree with TRBD1. The CDR3 is 15 amino acids. Germline V gene data show CDR1 as SGHTA and CDR2 as FQGTGA. V lost 3 bases, J lost 1 base, and 5 bases stayed unmatched. The CDR3 nucleotides are TGTGCCAGCAGCTTGCCGGGACAGACCCAAGAGACCCAGTACTTC. Translation: CASSLPGQTQETQYF.

V and J are TRBV28 and TRBJ2-1, with TRBD2 matching over 9 bases. In germline, CDR1 is MDHEN, CDR2 SYDVKM. Losses at the gene ends were 3 bases for V and 3 bases for J; bases not matched to a gene: 0. The CDR3 is 14 residues long. The CDR3 sequence is CASSLREGYNEQFF. The CDR3 coding sequence is TGTGCCAGCAGTTTGCGGGAGGGCTACAATGAGCAGTTCTTC.

This sequence joins TRBV28 and TRBJ1-2; TRBD1 might be the D (5 bases). Trimming shortened V by 3 bases and J by 2 bases, and 13 bases separated the two germline ends. CDR1 is MDHEN and CDR2 is SYDVKM in the germline V gene. The CDR3 loop spans 15 amino acids. This CDR3 is CASSLTDRYNYGYTF. CDR3 DNA sequence: TGTGCCAGCAGTTTGACAGATCGATACAACTATGGCTACACCTTC.

The count of this clone is one. The CDR3 bases are TGCGCCAGCAGTATCGGACAGCCCCAAGAGACCCAGTACTTC. This sequence encodes CASSIGQPQETQYF. This sequence joins TRBV5-1 and TRBJ2-5; tentatively, D is TRBD1 (6 bases). V lost 5 bases and J lost 1, with 12 bases in between. Germline assignment: CDR1 SGHRS and CDR2 YFSETQ. This CDR3 has 14 residues.

This chain links TRBV9 with TRBJ2-2, with D possibly matching TRBD2 (7 bases). There are 16 residues in the CDR3. Germline values: CDR1 SGDLS, CDR2 YYNGEE. Trimming stripped 0 bases from V and 3 bases from J, with 12 bases between. The DNA for the CDR3 is TGTGCCAGCAGCGTAGTGGCGGGGGCGTACACCGGGGAGCTGTTTTTT. It specifies CASSVVAGAYTGELFF.

V is TRBV19 and J is TRBJ1-2, with 10 bases identical to TRBD1. Trimming took 9 bases from V and 4 from J; bases not matched to a gene: 5. Germline-derived CDR1 and CDR2 are LNHDA and SQIVND (reference sequence). CDR3 length: 13 residues. The CDR3 loop is CASRDRGGYGYTF. The CDR3 DNA reads TGTGCCAGCCGGGACAGGGGAGGCTATGGCTACACCTTC.

The J gene is TRBJ1-1, the V gene TRBV28; D call uncertain. Trimming stripped 2 bases from V and 6 bases from J, with 13 bases between. Per germline, CDR1 MDHEN and CDR2 SYDVKM. CDR3 length equals 14 residues. The CDR3, as DNA: TGTGCCAGCAGTTTAAGCCCCATTATGGCTGAAGCTTTCTTT. Residues: CASSLSPIMAEAFF.

This chain connects TRBV6-5 to TRBJ2-7; D gene uncertain. V was trimmed by 2 bases and J by 0 bases, leaving 8 bases between them. There are 14 residues in the CDR3. Germline loops: CDR1 MNHEY, CDR2 SVGAGI. The DNA for the CDR3 is TGTGCCAGCAGTTACGGTGGGCCCTCCTACGAGCAGTACTTC. Translated, it gives CASSYGGPSYEQYF.

The gene calls are TRBV18 and TRBJ2-5; the match to TRBD2 covers 11 bases. Unmatched junction bases numbered 6, after V lost 6 bases and J lost 0 bases. Germline V lookup: CDR1 KGHSH, CDR2 LQKENI. The CDR3 covers 16 residues. CDR3 loop: CASSLTSGGYQETQYF. CDR3 DNA: TGTGCCAGCTCGTTAACTAGCGGGGGATACCAAGAGACCCAGTACTTC.